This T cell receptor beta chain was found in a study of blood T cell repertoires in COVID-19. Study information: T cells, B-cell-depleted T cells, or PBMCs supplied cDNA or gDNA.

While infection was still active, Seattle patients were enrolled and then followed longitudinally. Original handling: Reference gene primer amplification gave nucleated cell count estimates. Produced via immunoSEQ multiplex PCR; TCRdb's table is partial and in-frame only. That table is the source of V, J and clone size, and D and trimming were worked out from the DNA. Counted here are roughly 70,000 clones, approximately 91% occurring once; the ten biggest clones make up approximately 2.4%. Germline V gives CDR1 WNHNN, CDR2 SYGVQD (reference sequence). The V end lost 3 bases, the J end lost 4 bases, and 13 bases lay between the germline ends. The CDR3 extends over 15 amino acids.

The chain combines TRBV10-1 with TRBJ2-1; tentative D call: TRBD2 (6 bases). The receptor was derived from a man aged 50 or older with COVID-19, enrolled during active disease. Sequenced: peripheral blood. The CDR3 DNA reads TGCGCCAGCAGTGAACGGAGGGCCTCTTACAATGAGCAGTTCTTC. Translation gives CASSERRASYNEQFF.